This T cell receptor beta chain was retrieved from a study of blood T cells in healthy people across ages. Next came a second PCR, run for about 6 to 12 cycles, which used a sample-barcoded 5' primer along with a J-beta primer mix. TCRdb processed the 5' RACE reads anew with MiXCR; each CDR3 protein has one entry. This table holds about 780,000 distinct CDR3 sequences, under 80% found once. J gave up 2 bases and V 4 bases, and 7 bases lay outside the gene matches. The CDR3 length is 14 residues. Germline V gives CDR1 SQVTM, CDR2 ANQGSEA. The chain recombines TRBV29-1 with TRBJ2-7; 8 nucleotides match TRBD1. This sequence was found in a man in his thirties or forties in good health. Specimen: blood. Here the CDR3 DNA reads TGCAGCGTTGCTGGGGGACAGGCAACCTACGAGCAGTACTTC. Translating gives CSVAGGQATYEQYF.